This T cell receptor (beta chain) was recorded in a study of T cells in Graves' hyperthyroidism and ophthalmopathy. Whole-study context: Blood from the periphery was taken at initial diagnosis, before any treatment.

Each person with ophthalmopathy scored at least 3 on the Clinical Activity Score, reached NOSPECS grade 4 or higher, and had been ill under 3 months. Germline CDR1 reads SGHAT; CDR2 reads FQNNGV. The CDR3 has 11 residues. As to this clonotype: Compared with germline, one end of the junction differs, possibly owing to a read error.

Template material for amplifying TCR beta CDR3 regions consisted of RNA transcripts. HTBI primers were the set used in a first-round RT-PCR of the TCR CDR3. TCRdb processed the multiplex PCR reads anew with MiXCR; each CDR3 protein has one entry. The sample lists fewer than 750,000 distinct CDR3 sequences, 14% to 15% occurring once. Sequencing was performed on blood. This receptor was taken from a woman between 35 and 50 years old with Graves' ophthalmopathy. The gene calls are TRBV11-2 and TRBJ2-2; no firm D call. The CDR3 DNA sequence: TGTGCCAGCAGTGAACTGCGGATCCCGATTTTT. Its translation: CASSELRIPIF.